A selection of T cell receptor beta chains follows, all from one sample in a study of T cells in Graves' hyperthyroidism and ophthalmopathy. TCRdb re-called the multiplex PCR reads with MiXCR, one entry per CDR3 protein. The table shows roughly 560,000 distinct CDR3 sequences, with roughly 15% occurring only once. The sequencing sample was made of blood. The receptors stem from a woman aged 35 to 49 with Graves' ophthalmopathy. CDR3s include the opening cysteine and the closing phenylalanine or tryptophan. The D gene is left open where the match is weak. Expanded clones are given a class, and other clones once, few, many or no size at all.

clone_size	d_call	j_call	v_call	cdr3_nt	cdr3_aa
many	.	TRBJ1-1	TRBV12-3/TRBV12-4	TGTGCCAGCAGCGGGGATGACACTGAAGCTTTCTTT	CASSGDDTEAFF
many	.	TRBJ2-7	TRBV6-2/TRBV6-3	TGTGCCAGCTCCTGGGTCTACGAGCAGTACTTC	CASSWVYEQYF
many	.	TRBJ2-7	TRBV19	TGTGCCAGTAGTAAGGCCGTGAGCTACGAGCAGTACTTC	CASSKAVSYEQYF
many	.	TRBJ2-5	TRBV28	TGTGCCAGCAGTTCCGTGGACCGCGAGACCCAGTACTTC	CASSSVDRETQYF
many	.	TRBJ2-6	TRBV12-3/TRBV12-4	TGTGCCAGCAGTTTACCCTCTGGGGCCAACGTCCTGACTTTC	CASSLPSGANVLTF
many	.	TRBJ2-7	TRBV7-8	TGTGCCAGCAGCATCCAGGGGGGGATCGAGCAGTACTTC	CASSIQGGIEQYF
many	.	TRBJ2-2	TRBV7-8	TGTGCCAGCAGCTTAGAATGGGGGACAACGAACACCGGGGAGCTGTTTTTT	CASSLEWGTTNTGELFF
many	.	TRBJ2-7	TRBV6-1	TGTGCCAGCAGTGAGCCGGGGGCTTCCTACGAGCAGTACTTC	CASSEPGASYEQYF
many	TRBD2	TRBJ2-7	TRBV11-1	TGTGCCAGCAGTCTGGGCCTAGCGGGAGGAAAGACCTACGAGCAGTACTTC	CASSLGLAGGKTYEQYF
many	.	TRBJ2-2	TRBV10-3	TGTGCCATCAGTGACAGGGATAGGGAGCTGTTTTTT	CAISDRDRELFF
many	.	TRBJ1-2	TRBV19	TGTGCCAGCTCAACACAGGAGTTCTATGGCTACACCTTC	CASSTQEFYGYTF
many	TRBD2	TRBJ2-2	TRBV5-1	TGCGCCAGCAGCTACGGGACTAGCGGGAACACCGGGGAGCTGTTTTTT	CASSYGTSGNTGELFF
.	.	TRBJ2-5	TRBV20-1	TGCAGTGCTCCCCCGAGGGGGAAAGAGACCCAGTACTTC	CSAPPRGKETQYF